The 2 T cell receptor beta chains below were found in one sample sequenced in a study of tumor-infiltrating lymphocytes in primary liver carcinoma. Starting material of 500 to 600 ng total RNA yielded TCR beta cDNA via a constant-region primer. Three-round nested multiplex PCR performed with slightly modified ARM-PCR produced the TCR beta libraries. Both of the initial two PCR rounds ran for approximately 11 cycles and employed TRBV1-TRBV30 forward primers alongside a C-beta reverse primer. Each CDR3 protein is one row after TCRdb ran MiXCR on the multiplex PCR reads. The sample holds tens of thousands of distinct CDR3 sequences; around 66% are singletons and the top ten take less than 30%. Between about 19 and 34 mg of unsorted bulk tissue served as the source from which RNA and DNA were co-extracted. The sample taken for sequencing was tumor-adjacent normal liver tissue. The receptors originated from a man aged 35-49 years with primary liver carcinoma and hepatitis B virus infection.

Details on this clonotype: Relative to the germline gene, one junction end is altered; a read error may explain this. This sequence joins TRBV6-1 and TRBJ1-1; D is possibly TRBD1 (6 bases). CDR1 is MNHNS and CDR2 is SASEGT in the germline V gene. The CDR3 sequence is 13 residues long. The CDR3 loop reads CASSPTGYTEALF. The CDR3 bases are TGTGCCAGCAGTCCTACAGGGTACACTGAAGCTTTATTT.

This clonotype showed up many times. The chain employs TRBV11-3 and TRBJ2-7; D assignment may be TRBD1 or TRBD2 (5 bases each). The V and J ends lost 1 base and 3 bases respectively, with 13 bases between them. The CDR3 covers 15 residues. Germline V CDR1 and CDR2: SGHNT, YENEEA. The CDR3 here is CASSLGSGTRYEQYF. The CDR3 DNA follows: TGTGCCAGCAGCTTAGGCTCCGGGACCCGCTACGAGCAGTACTTC.